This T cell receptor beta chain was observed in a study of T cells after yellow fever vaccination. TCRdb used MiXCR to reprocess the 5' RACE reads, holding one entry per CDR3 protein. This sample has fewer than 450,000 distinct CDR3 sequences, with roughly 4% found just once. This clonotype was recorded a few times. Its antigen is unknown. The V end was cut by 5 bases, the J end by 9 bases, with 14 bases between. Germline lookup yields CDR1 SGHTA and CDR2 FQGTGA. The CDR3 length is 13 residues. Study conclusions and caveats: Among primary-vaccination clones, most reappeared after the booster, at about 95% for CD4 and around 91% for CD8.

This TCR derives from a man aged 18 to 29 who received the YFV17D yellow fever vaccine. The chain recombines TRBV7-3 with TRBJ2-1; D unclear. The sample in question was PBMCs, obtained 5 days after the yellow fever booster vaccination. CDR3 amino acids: CASSAENPAEQFF. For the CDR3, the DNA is TGTGCCAGCAGCGCCGAAAATCCGGCTGAGCAGTTCTTC.